Below are 22 T cell receptor beta chains sequenced from a single sample in a study of human T cells and chemical hapten exposure. Extraction of total RNA was performed on unfractionated whole blood. TCRdb fed the 5' RACE reads into MiXCR, producing one record per CDR3 protein. The sample contains around 140,000 distinct CDR3 sequences, 4.1% of which appear only once. The receptor source for this set is a female donor in good health.

This clonotype was seen many times. This rearrangement joins TRBV12-3 or TRBV12-4 to TRBJ1-6; D gene unclear. V gave up 5 bases and J gave up 8 bases, with 10 bases separating them. There are 13 residues in the CDR3. CDR3 sequence: CASSATPYSPLHF. Here the CDR3 DNA reads TGTGCCAGCAGTGCGACTCCGTATTCACCCCTCCACTTT.

This clonotype was seen repeatedly, ten times or more. CDR3 sequence: CSVALQGGDQPQHF. The CDR3 DNA follows: TGCAGCGTTGCCCTCCAGGGGGGAGATCAGCCCCAGCATTTT. The chain joins TRBV29-1 to TRBJ1-5, with 7 bases lining up with TRBD1. The CDR3 runs to 14 residues. Germline CDR1 and CDR2: SQVTM and ANQGSEA. The junction had 8 bases not matched to a gene; V was cut back by 4 bases and J by 5 bases.

This clonotype was found a few times. The chain is built from TRBV28 and TRBJ2-3; 9 nucleotides match TRBD1. Germline CDR1 is MDHEN and CDR2 is SYDVKM. V was pared by 6 bases and J by 1 base, with 11 bases of the junction left unmatched. This CDR3 comprises 17 residues. The DNA of the CDR3 is TGTGCCAGCAGGTATTCTGGAACAGGGGGCTGCACAGATACGCAGTATTTT. The encoded protein is CASRYSGTGGCTDTQYF. Supplemented by reference TRBV28 and TRBJ2-3, the full variable domain reads DVKVTQSSRYLVKRTGEKVFLECVQDMDHENMFWYRQDPGLGLRLIYFSYDVKMKEKGDIPEGYSVSREKKERFSLILESASTNQTSMYLCASRYSGTGGCTDTQYFGPGTRLTVL.

The chain combines TRBV4-2 with TRBJ1-1; 10 bases line up with TRBD1. Germline trimming cut 4 bases from V and 10 bases from J; bases unmatched to any gene: 9. This CDR3 region has 14 residues. Germline V CDR1 and CDR2: LGHNA, YNFKEQ. CDR3 sequence (DNA): TGTGCCAGCAGCCCCCCCGGGACAGGGGTTGGAGCTTTCTTT. Protein sequence: CASSPPGTGVGAFF.

This clonotype was seen many times. The rearrangement uses TRBV6-6 and TRBJ2-2; 7 nucleotides agree with TRBD1. V was clipped by 6 bases and J by 2 bases; unmatched bases: 6. This CDR3 has 15 amino acids. The germline V gene encodes CDR1 MNHNY and CDR2 SVGAGI (reference sequence). CDR3 residues: CASRRGRINTGELFF. The CDR3, as DNA: TGTGCCAGCAGGAGGGGGCGGATAAACACCGGGGAGCTGTTTTTT.

At least ten counts were recorded for this clonotype. The chain has TRBV12-3 or TRBV12-4 and TRBJ1-1; D gene ambiguous. Trimming shortened V by 6 bases and J by 7 bases, and 15 bases separated the two germline ends. There are 13 residues in the CDR3. CDR3 region: CASSPRVVREAFF. DNA of the CDR3: TGTGCCAGCAGCCCAAGAGTCGTACGTGAAGCTTTCTTT.

This clonotype has at least ten counts. The CDR3 nucleotides read TGTGCCAGCAGCGTAGGAGGTCCCACAGATACGCAGTATTTT. Translation: CASSVGGPTDTQYF. V and J are TRBV9 and TRBJ2-3; no clear D gene. CDR1 SGDLS and CDR2 YYNGEE come from the germline V gene. This CDR3 region has 14 residues. Trimming took 0 bases from V and 2 from J, leaving 7 bases between them.

This clonotype was seen ten or more times. V is TRBV7-8 and J is TRBJ2-1; 13 bases are shared with TRBD2. The junction had 9 bases not matched to a gene; V was cut back by 7 bases and J by 9 bases. The germline gives CDR1 SGHVS, CDR2 FQNEAQ. This CDR3 is built from 15 residues. The CDR3 loop is CASTLLAGGPSEQFF. DNA of the CDR3: TGTGCCAGCACCCTACTAGCGGGGGGGCCGAGTGAGCAGTTCTTC.

This clonotype appeared many times. The chain joins TRBV3-1 to TRBJ1-1, with TRBD1 as a possible D gene (6 bases). The CDR3 sequence is 13 residues long. CDR1 and CDR2 from the germline V gene are LGHDT and YNNKEL (reference sequence). With 2 bases removed from V and 7 bases from J, the gap between germline ends came to 11 bases. CDR3 bases: TGTGCCAGCAGCCAACCTATAGGGGGTGAAGCTTTCTTT. Translation gives CASSQPIGGEAFF.

The chain links TRBV5-6 to TRBJ2-7; weak D call: TRBD2 (5 bases). Germline CDR1 reads SGHDT; CDR2 reads YYEEEE. The V end was cut by 2 bases, the J end by 6 bases, with 9 bases between. This CDR3 has 12 amino acids. The CDR3 region is CASSFERGEQYF. The CDR3 nucleotides are TGTGCCAGCAGCTTTGAACGGGGCGAGCAGTACTTC.

At least ten counts were recorded for this clonotype. The CDR3 bases are TGTGCCAGCAGTTACGAACGGCCCCTGGACAATGAGCAGTTCTTC. Amino acid sequence: CASSYERPLDNEQFF. V and J are TRBV6-2 or TRBV6-3 and TRBJ2-1; D gene ambiguous. Trimming shortened V by 2 bases and J by 5 bases, and 13 bases separated the two germline ends. Germline assignment: CDR1 MNHEY and CDR2 SVGEGT. CDR3 length: 15 amino acids.

This clonotype was recorded at least ten times. The rearrangement uses TRBV7-2 and TRBJ2-4, with TRBD1 identical over 8 bases. This CDR3 has 13 amino acids. The germline CDR1 and CDR2 sequences are SGHTA and FQGNSA. Trimming took 5 bases from V and 6 from J; bases not matched to a gene: 3. CDR3 in amino acids: CASSVDRGNIQYF. The CDR3 nucleotides are TGTGCCAGCAGCGTCGACAGGGGAAACATTCAGTACTTC.

This clonotype was seen ten or more times. The CDR3 DNA reads as TGTGCCAGCTCGGCGCCCCGCGCAGATACGCAGTATTTT. This gives the protein CASSAPRADTQYF. The J gene is TRBJ2-3, the V gene TRBV5-4; D is uncertain. Germline assignment: CDR1 SGHNT and CDR2 YYREEE (reference sequence). The CDR3 has 13 residues. V lost 7 bases and J 4 bases, leaving 13 bases between the germline ends.

In its sample, this clonotype was seen many times. V and J are TRBV10-3 and TRBJ2-2, with no clear D. CDR3 length: 14 residues. CDR1 is ENHRY and CDR2 is SYGVKD in the germline V gene. V was clipped by 0 bases and J by 4 bases, with 6 bases between them. The CDR3 region has the DNA TGTGCCATCAGTGAGTCGGCACCCACCGGGGAGCTGTTTTTT. Its translation is CAISESAPTGELFF.

This clonotype was recorded a few times. The chain carries TRBV7-2 and TRBJ1-4; perhaps TRBD1 as D (5 bases). Trimming removed 6 bases from V and 8 bases from J, with 13 bases in between. The CDR3 is 13 amino acids. Per germline, CDR1 SGHTA and CDR2 FQGNSA. CDR3 coding DNA: TGTGCCAGCAGACGGGGCCGGGAGGAAAAACTGTTTTTT. It translates to CASRRGREEKLFF.

The chain employs TRBV10-3 and TRBJ2-3; 9 nucleotides align to TRBD2. J gave up 3 bases and V 4 bases, and 5 bases lay outside the gene matches. The CDR3 loop spans 15 amino acids. Germline V gene sequence: CDR1 ENHRY, CDR2 SYGVKD. CDR3 sequence (DNA): TGTGCCATCAGTGTTAGCGGGGGTCCTACAGATACGCAGTATTTT. It yields the protein CAISVSGGPTDTQYF.

The V call is TRBV6-6, the J call TRBJ2-3; maybe TRBD1 (6 bases). The V gene's germline CDR1 is MNHNY and CDR2 SVGAGI (reference sequence). Trimming pared 7 bases from V and 3 bases from J, leaving 23 bases between. The CDR3 is 17 amino acids. The CDR3, as DNA: TGTGCCAGCACCTACTCCCGGACAGTTTGGAGGACAGATACGCAGTATTTT. It specifies CASTYSRTVWRTDTQYF.

Ten or more counts support this clonotype. The V gene is TRBV14, the J gene TRBJ2-2, with no clear D. Trimming cost V 1 base and J 4 bases, with 13 bases left between them. Looked up from germline, CDR1 is SGHDN and CDR2 is FVKESK. The CDR3 is 16 amino acids. In DNA, the CDR3 is TGTGCCAGCAGCCAAGCCCCGGCGATAGGCACCGGGGAGCTGTTTTTT. This encodes CASSQAPAIGTGELFF.

This clonotype was recorded at least ten times. The chain recombines TRBV13 with TRBJ1-5; unclear D gene. The germline V gene has CDR1 PRHDT and CDR2 FYEKMQ (reference sequence). There are 13 residues in the CDR3. Trimming stripped 2 bases from V and 5 bases from J, with 7 bases between. The CDR3 loop is CASSLTRDQPQHF. The CDR3 DNA is TGTGCCAGCAGCTTAACGCGGGATCAGCCCCAGCATTTT.

In its sample, this clonotype was seen many times. This chain joins TRBV7-3 and TRBJ1-1; D remains ambiguous. CDR3 length: 19 residues. Looked up from germline, CDR1 is SGHTA and CDR2 is FQGTGA. The germline V and J ends were trimmed by 1 base and 2 bases, with 23 bases remaining between them. CDR3 region: CASSLRRSHYGRPNTEAFF. The CDR3 region has the DNA TGTGCCAGCAGCTTAAGACGTTCACACTATGGCCGTCCCAACACTGAAGCTTTCTTT.

This clonotype was seen ten or more times. The chain combines TRBV12-3 or TRBV12-4 with TRBJ2-3, with D maybe TRBD1 (6 bases). Trimming left V 6 bases short and J 2 bases short, with 15 bases between. The CDR3 is 15 residues long. Written as DNA, the CDR3 is TGTGCCAGCAGCAAGGTGCAGGGGTACACAGATACGCAGTATTTT. Its protein product is CASSKVQGYTDTQYF.

This clonotype was seen ten or more times. CDR3 coding DNA: TGCAGTGCTAGCGGGGGGAACCAAGAGACCCAGTACTTC. Protein: CSASGGNQETQYF. V and J are TRBV20-1 and TRBJ2-5; 7 bases match TRBD2. The germline CDR1 and CDR2 sequences are DFQATT and SNEGSKA (reference sequence). Trimming at V came to 3 bases and at J to 0 bases, leaving 1 base not matched to a gene. This CDR3 comprises 13 residues.